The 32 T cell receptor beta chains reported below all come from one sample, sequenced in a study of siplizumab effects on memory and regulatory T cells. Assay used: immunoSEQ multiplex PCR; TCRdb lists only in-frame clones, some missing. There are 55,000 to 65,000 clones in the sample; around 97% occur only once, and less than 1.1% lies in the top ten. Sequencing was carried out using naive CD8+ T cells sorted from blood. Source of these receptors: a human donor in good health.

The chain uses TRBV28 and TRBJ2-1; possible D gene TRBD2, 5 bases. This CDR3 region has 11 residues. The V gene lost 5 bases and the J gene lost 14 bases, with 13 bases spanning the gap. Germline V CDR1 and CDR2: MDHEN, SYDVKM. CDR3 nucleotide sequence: TGTGCCAGCAGTCAACCGAGGGATAAGTTCTTC. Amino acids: CASSQPRDKFF.

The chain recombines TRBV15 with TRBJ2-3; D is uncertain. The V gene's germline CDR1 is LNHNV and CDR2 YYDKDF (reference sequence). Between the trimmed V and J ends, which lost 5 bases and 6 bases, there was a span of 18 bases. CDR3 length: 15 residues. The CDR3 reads CATSGTRVLSDTQYF. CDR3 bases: TGTGCCACCAGCGGAACCCGGGTACTCTCCGATACGCAGTATTTT.

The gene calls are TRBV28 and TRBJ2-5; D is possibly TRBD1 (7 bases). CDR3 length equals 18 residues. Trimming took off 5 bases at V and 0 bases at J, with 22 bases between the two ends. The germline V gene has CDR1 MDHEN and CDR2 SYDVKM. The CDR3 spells CASSPPGGGGPYQETQYF. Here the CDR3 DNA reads TGTGCCAGCAGTCCGCCCGGAGGGGGCGGACCGTACCAAGAGACCCAGTACTTC.

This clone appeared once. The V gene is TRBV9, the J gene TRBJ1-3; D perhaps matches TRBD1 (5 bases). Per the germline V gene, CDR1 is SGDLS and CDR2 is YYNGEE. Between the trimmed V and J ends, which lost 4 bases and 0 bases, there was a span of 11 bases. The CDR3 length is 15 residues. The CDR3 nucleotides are TGTGCCAGCAGCCCCGGGGGGGACTCTGGAAACACCATATATTTT. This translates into CASSPGGDSGNTIYF.

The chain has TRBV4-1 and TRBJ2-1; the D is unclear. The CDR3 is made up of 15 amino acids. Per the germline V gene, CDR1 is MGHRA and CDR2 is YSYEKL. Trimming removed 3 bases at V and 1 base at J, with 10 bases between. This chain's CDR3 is CASSHHGVSYNEQFF. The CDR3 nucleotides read TGCGCCAGCAGCCACCATGGGGTGTCCTACAATGAGCAGTTCTTC.

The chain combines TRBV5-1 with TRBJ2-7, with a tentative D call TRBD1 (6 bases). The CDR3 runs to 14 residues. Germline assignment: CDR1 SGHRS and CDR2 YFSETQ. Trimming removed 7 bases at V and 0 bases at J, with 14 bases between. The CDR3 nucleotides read TGCGCCAGCTCTCTGGACAGTCTCTCCTACGAGCAGTACTTC. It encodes CASSLDSLSYEQYF.

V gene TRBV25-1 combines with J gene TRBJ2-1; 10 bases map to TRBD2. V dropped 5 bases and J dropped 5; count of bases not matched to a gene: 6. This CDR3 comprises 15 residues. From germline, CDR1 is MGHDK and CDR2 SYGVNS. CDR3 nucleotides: TGTGCCAGCAGTACGCCTAGCGGGAGTCACAATGAGCAGTTCTTC. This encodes CASSTPSGSHNEQFF.

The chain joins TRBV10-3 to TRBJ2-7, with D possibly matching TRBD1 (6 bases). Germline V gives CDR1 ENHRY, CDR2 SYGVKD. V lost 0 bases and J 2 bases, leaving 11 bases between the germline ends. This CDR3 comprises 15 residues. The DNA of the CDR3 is TGTGCCATCAGTGAGTCTGGCAGGGGTACCTACGAGCAGTACTTC. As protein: CAISESGRGTYEQYF.

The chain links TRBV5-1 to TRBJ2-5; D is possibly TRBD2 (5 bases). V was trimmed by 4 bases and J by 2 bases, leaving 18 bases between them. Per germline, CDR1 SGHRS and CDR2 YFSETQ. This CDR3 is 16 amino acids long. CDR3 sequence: CASSLHGPWTQETQYF. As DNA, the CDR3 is TGCGCCAGCAGCCTCCACGGACCCTGGACTCAAGAGACCCAGTACTTC.

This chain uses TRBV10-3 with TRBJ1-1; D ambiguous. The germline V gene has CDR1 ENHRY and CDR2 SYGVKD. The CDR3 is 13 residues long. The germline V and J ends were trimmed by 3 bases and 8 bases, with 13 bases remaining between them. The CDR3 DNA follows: TGTGCCATCAGTGATCTCGGAAAAAGCGAAGCTTTCTTT. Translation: CAISDLGKSEAFF.

CDR3 nucleotide sequence: TGTGCCACCAGCAACCCCGGGAGGCCAGATACGCAGTATTTT. Its protein is CATSNPGRPDTQYF. J is TRBJ2-3 and V is TRBV15; TRBD2 aligns across 7 bases. V was clipped by 4 bases and J by 4 bases; unmatched bases: 5. CDR1 and CDR2 (germline): LNHNV, YYDKDF (reference sequence). The CDR3 length is 14 residues.

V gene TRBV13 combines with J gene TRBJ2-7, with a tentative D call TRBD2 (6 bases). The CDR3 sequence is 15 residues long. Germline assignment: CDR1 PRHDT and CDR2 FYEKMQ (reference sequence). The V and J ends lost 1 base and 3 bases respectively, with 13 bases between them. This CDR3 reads CASSLAGAVLYEQYF. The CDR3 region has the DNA TGTGCCAGCAGCTTAGCGGGAGCGGTCCTCTACGAGCAGTACTTC.

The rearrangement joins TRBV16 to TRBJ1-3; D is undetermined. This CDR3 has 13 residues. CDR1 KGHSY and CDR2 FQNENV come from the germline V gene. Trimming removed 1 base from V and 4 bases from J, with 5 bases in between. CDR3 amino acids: CASSQYEGNTIYF. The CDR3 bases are TGTGCCAGCAGCCAATATGAGGGAAACACCATATATTTT.

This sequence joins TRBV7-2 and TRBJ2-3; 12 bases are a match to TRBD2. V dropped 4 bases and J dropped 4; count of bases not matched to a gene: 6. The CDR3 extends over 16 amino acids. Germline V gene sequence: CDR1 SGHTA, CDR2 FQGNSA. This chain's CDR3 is CASSSSGRANPDTQYF. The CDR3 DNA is TGTGCCAGCAGCTCTAGCGGGAGGGCTAACCCAGATACGCAGTATTTT.

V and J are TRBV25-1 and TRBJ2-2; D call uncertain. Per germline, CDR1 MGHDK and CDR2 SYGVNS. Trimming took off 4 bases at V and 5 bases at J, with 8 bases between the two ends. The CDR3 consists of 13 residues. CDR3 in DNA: TGTGCCAGCAGTGCATCCGGGACCGGGGAGCTGTTTTTT. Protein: CASSASGTGELFF. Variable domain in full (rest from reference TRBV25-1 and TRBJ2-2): EADIYQTPRYLVIGTGKKITLECSQTMGHDKMYWYQQDPGMELHLIHYSYGVNSTEKGDLSSESTVSRIRTEHFPLTLESARPSHTSQYLCASSASGTGELFFGEGSRLTVL.

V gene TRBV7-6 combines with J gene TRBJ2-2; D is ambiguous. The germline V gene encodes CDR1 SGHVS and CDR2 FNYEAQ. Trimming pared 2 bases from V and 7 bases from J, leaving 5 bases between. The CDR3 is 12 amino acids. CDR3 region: CASSLSSGELFF. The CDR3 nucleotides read TGTGCCAGCAGCTTATCGAGCGGGGAGCTGTTTTTT.

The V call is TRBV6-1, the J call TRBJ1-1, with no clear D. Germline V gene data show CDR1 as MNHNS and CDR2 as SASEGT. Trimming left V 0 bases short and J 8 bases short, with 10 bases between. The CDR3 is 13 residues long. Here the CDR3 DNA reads TGTGCCAGCAGTGAAGCAAACAGCAGAGAAGCTTTCTTT. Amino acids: CASSEANSREAFF.

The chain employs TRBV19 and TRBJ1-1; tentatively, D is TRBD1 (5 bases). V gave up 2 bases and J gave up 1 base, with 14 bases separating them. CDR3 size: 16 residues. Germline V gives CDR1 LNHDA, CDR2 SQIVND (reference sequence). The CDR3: CASSIYPGPRNTEAFF. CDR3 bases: TGTGCCAGTAGTATATACCCGGGGCCGAGGAACACTGAAGCTTTCTTT.

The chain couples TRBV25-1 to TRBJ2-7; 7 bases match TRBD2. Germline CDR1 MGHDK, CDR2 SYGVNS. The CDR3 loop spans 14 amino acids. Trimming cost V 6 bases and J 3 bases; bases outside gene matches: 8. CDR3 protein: CASSYAGGSYEQYF. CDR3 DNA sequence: TGTGCCAGCAGCTACGCGGGCGGGAGCTACGAGCAGTACTTC.

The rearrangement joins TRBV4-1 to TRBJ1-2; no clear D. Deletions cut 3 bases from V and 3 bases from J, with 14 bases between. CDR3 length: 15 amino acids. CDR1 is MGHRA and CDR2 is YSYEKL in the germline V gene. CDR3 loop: CASSQAAVEDYGYTF. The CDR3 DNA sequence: TGCGCCAGCAGCCAGGCTGCGGTGGAGGACTATGGCTACACCTTC.

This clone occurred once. The CDR3 region is CASSPIRGPTGPVYGYTF. The CDR3 DNA follows: TGCGCCAGCAGCCCAATAAGGGGTCCGACAGGGCCTGTTTATGGCTACACCTTC. The rearrangement uses TRBV4-1 and TRBJ1-2; TRBD1 aligns across 7 bases. J gave up 5 bases and V 4 bases, and 19 bases lay outside the gene matches. Germline loops: CDR1 MGHRA, CDR2 YSYEKL. The CDR3 runs to 18 residues.

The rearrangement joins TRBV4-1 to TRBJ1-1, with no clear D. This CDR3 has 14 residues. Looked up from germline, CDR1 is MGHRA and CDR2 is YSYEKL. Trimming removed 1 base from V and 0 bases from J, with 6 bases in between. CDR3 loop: CASSQGRLNTEAFF. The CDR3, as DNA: TGCGCCAGCAGCCAAGGACGGCTGAACACTGAAGCTTTCTTT.

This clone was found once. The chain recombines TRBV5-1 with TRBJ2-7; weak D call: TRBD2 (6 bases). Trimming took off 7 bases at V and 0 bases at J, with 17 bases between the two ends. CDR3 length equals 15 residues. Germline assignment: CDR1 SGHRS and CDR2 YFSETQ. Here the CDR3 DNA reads TGCGCCAGCTGCCTTAGCGGAGCCAGCTCCTACGAGCAGTACTTC. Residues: CASCLSGASSYEQYF.

The CDR3 bases are TGTGCCAGCAGCCCGGGGACTAGCGGGAGAATTAGCGGGGAGCTGTTTTTT. This sequence encodes CASSPGTSGRISGELFF. V gene TRBV7-6 combines with J gene TRBJ2-2, with 14 positions matching TRBD2. This CDR3 is built from 17 residues. Losses at the gene ends were 5 bases for V and 7 bases for J; bases not matched to a gene: 9. CDR1 and CDR2 from the germline V gene are SGHVS and FNYEAQ.

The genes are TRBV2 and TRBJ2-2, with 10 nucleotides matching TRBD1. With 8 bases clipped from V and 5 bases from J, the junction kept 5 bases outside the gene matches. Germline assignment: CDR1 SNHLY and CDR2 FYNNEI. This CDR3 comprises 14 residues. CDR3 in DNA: TGTGCCAGCGAGGGACAGGGGAAGACCGGGGAGCTGTTTTTT. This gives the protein CASEGQGKTGELFF.

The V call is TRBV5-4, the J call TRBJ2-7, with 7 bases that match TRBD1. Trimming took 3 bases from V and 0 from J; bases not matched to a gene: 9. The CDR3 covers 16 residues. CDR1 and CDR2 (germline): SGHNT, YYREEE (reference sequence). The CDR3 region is CASSSGTTGSSYEQYF. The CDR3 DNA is TGTGCCAGCAGCTCGGGAACGACAGGGAGCTCCTACGAGCAGTACTTC. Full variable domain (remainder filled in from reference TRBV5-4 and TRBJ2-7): ETGVTQSPTHLIKTRGQQVTLRCSSQSGHNTVSWYQQALGQGPQFIFQYYREEENGRGNFPPRFSGLQFPNYSSELNVNALELDDSALYLCASSSGTTGSSYEQYFGPGTRLTVT.

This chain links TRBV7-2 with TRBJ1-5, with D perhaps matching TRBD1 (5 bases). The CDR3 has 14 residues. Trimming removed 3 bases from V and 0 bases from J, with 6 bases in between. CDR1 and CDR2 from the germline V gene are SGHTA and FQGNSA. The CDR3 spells CASSFDSSNQPQHF. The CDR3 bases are TGTGCCAGCAGCTTTGACAGTAGCAATCAGCCCCAGCATTTT.

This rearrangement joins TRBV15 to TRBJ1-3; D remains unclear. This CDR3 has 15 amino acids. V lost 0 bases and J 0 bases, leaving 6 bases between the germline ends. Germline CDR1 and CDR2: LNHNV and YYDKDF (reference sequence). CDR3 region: CATSRDRGSGNTIYF. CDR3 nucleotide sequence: TGTGCCACCAGCAGAGATCGGGGCTCTGGAAACACCATATATTTT.

Here the CDR3 reads CASSYSRANYGYTF. In DNA form, the CDR3 reads TGTGCCAGCAGTTACTCGAGAGCGAACTATGGCTACACCTTC. The V gene is TRBV6-5, the J gene TRBJ1-2, with no clear D. With 0 bases removed from V and 2 bases from J, the gap between germline ends came to 7 bases. The CDR3 covers 14 residues. CDR1 MNHEY and CDR2 SVGAGI come from the germline V gene.

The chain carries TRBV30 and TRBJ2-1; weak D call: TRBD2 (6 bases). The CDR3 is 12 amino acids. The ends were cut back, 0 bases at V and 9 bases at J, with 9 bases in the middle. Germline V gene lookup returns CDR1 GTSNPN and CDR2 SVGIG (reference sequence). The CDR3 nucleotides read TGTGCCTGGAGTGTACGGGGGACTGAGCAGTTCTTC. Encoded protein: CAWSVRGTEQFF.

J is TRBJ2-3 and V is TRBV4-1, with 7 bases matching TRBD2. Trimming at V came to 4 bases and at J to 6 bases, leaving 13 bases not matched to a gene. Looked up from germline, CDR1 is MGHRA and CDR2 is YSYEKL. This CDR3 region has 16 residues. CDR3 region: CASSRSGGGGYDTQYF. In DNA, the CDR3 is TGCGCCAGCAGCCGGTCCGGTGGCGGGGGATACGATACGCAGTATTTT.

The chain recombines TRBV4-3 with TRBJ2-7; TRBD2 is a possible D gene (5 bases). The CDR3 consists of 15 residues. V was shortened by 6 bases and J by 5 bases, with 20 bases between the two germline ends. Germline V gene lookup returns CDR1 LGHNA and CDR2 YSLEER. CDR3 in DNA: TGCGCCAGCAGTCTCGGGGTGAGGGCGGGCGACGAGCAGTACTTC. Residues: CASSLGVRAGDEQYF.